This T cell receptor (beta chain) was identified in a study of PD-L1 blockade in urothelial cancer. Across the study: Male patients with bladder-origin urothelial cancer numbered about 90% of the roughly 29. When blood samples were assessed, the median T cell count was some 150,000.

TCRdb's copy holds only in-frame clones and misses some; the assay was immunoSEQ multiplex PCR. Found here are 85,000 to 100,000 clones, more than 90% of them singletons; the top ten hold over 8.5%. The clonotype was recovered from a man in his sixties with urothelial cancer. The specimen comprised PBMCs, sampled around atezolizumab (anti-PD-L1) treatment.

The CDR3 loop is CASSYRRFQETQYF. The CDR3 coding sequence is TGTGCCAGCAGCTACCGCCGGTTCCAAGAGACCCAGTACTTC. The V call is TRBV11-2, the J call TRBJ2-5; the D is unclear. With 4 bases removed from V and 1 base from J, the gap between germline ends came to 10 bases. This CDR3 region has 14 residues. Germline CDR1 and CDR2: SGHAT and FQNNGV.